These T cell receptor beta chains were read from a single sample in a study of response to subunit inactivated influenza vaccine. Via MiXCR, TCRdb re-called the RT-PCR reads, giving one row per CDR3 protein. The sample carries hundreds of thousands of distinct CDR3 sequences, approximately 15% recorded once. Sample: CD4+ T cells sorted from PBMCs, taken roughly 24 months after vaccination. These receptors were collected from a man aged 45 to 75 who received an inactivated influenza vaccine. CDR3s include the opening cysteine and the closing phenylalanine or tryptophan. A D gene is named only where the DNA matches it firmly. Rows give clone size only sometimes, using once, few, many, or a class for an expanded clone.

cdr3_nt: TGCAGTGCAGGGGGGACTAGCAGGTCGGGGGATACGCAGTATTTT; cdr3_aa: CSAGGTSRSGDTQYF; clone_size: .; d_call: TRBD2; cdr3_length: 15; v_call: TRBV20-1; j_call: TRBJ2-3
cdr3_nt: TGTGCCAGCAGCGAACAGGGGGCCCCGGACACCGGGGAGCTGTTTTTT; cdr3_aa: CASSEQGAPDTGELFF; clone_size: .; d_call: TRBD1; cdr3_length: 16; v_call: TRBV6-1; j_call: TRBJ2-2
cdr3_nt: TGTGCCAGCAGTTTCGCCTCGTTGGACAAAAACATTCAGTACTTC; cdr3_aa: CASSFASLDKNIQYF; clone_size: .; d_call: .; cdr3_length: 15; v_call: TRBV28; j_call: TRBJ2-4
cdr3_nt: TGCGCCAGCAGCCAAGATGGGGCTCCTAATGAAAAACTGTTTTTT; cdr3_aa: CASSQDGAPNEKLFF; clone_size: few; d_call: .; cdr3_length: 15; v_call: TRBV4-3; j_call: TRBJ1-4
cdr3_nt: TGTGCCAGCAGTCGTGGCAGGATGAACACCGGGGAGCTGTTTTTT; cdr3_aa: CASSRGRMNTGELFF; clone_size: .; d_call: .; cdr3_length: 15; v_call: TRBV6-2/TRBV6-3; j_call: TRBJ2-2
cdr3_nt: TGTGCCATCAGGCGGGACAGGGGATCCTACGAGCAGTACTTC; cdr3_aa: CAIRRDRGSYEQYF; clone_size: .; d_call: TRBD1; cdr3_length: 14; v_call: TRBV10-3; j_call: TRBJ2-7
cdr3_nt: TGCGCCAGCAGCCCAGGACAGGGACGACACAATGAGCAGTTCTTC; cdr3_aa: CASSPGQGRHNEQFF; clone_size: few; d_call: TRBD1; cdr3_length: 15; v_call: TRBV4-3; j_call: TRBJ2-1
cdr3_nt: TGCAGTGCTTGTCCCGGGACAGCCAGGGATGATACGCAGTATTTT; cdr3_aa: CSACPGTARDDTQYF; clone_size: .; d_call: TRBD1; cdr3_length: 15; v_call: TRBV20-1; j_call: TRBJ2-3
cdr3_nt: TGCGCCAGCAGCCCACTAGCGAGCTCCTACGAGCAGTACTTC; cdr3_aa: CASSPLASSYEQYF; clone_size: many; d_call: TRBD2; cdr3_length: 14; v_call: TRBV5-1; j_call: TRBJ2-7
cdr3_nt: TGTGCCAGCACCCTGGAATGGGGTGGAGTGGCTGGAGAGACCCAGTACTTC; cdr3_aa: CASTLEWGGVAGETQYF; clone_size: .; d_call: .; cdr3_length: 17; v_call: TRBV6-2/TRBV6-3; j_call: TRBJ2-5
cdr3_nt: TGTGCCAGCAGCTTTGAAGAGGGAAGGCTAGCGGCAATTATCAATGAGCAGTTCTTC; cdr3_aa: CASSFEEGRLAAIINEQFF; clone_size: .; d_call: TRBD2; cdr3_length: 19; v_call: TRBV11-1; j_call: TRBJ2-1
cdr3_nt: TGCAGTGCTAGAGTGGGTCTAGGTATGGGCGAGCAGTACTTC; cdr3_aa: CSARVGLGMGEQYF; clone_size: .; d_call: .; cdr3_length: 14; v_call: TRBV20-1; j_call: TRBJ2-7
cdr3_nt: TGTGCCAGCACCGCCGGGGGACAGGGGACTGAAGCTTTCTTT; cdr3_aa: CASTAGGQGTEAFF; clone_size: few; d_call: TRBD1; cdr3_length: 14; v_call: TRBV6-1; j_call: TRBJ1-1
cdr3_nt: TGTGCCAGCGGCCCCGGGACTAGCGGGCCCGGGGAGCTGTTTTTT; cdr3_aa: CASGPGTSGPGELFF; clone_size: .; d_call: TRBD2; cdr3_length: 15; v_call: TRBV5-4; j_call: TRBJ2-2
cdr3_nt: TGTGCCACCAGCAGAGAAGGTCCAGTGGGCTCCTACGAGCAGTACTTC; cdr3_aa: CATSREGPVGSYEQYF; clone_size: .; d_call: .; cdr3_length: 16; v_call: TRBV15; j_call: TRBJ2-7
cdr3_nt: TGTGCCAGCAGCAAAGGGATTCCGTGCCAGACCCAGTACTTC; cdr3_aa: CASSKGIPCQTQYF; clone_size: few; d_call: .; cdr3_length: 14; v_call: TRBV21-1; j_call: TRBJ2-5
cdr3_nt: TGTGCCAGCAGTTCTCGGACTAGCGGGAGGAAAGGTAGCACAGATACGCAGTATTTT; cdr3_aa: CASSSRTSGRKGSTDTQYF; clone_size: few; d_call: TRBD2; cdr3_length: 19; v_call: TRBV2; j_call: TRBJ2-3
cdr3_nt: TGTGCCAGCAGTTACCCTAGCGGGAGGGTGAACTACGAGCAGTACTTC; cdr3_aa: CASSYPSGRVNYEQYF; clone_size: few; d_call: TRBD2; cdr3_length: 16; v_call: TRBV6-2/TRBV6-3; j_call: TRBJ2-7
cdr3_nt: TGTGCCAGCAGCCAAGATCCTAGCGGGACGCAGTTCTTC; cdr3_aa: CASSQDPSGTQFF; clone_size: few; d_call: TRBD2; cdr3_length: 13; v_call: TRBV4-2; j_call: TRBJ2-1
cdr3_nt: TGTGCCAGCAGCTTAGGACTAGCCCAAAGTTTGGATGAGCAGTTCTTC; cdr3_aa: CASSLGLAQSLDEQFF; clone_size: .; d_call: TRBD2; cdr3_length: 16; v_call: TRBV7-6; j_call: TRBJ2-1
cdr3_nt: TGCAGCGTTGGGGCAGGGTTCTTGGGTACTGAAGCTTTCTTT; cdr3_aa: CSVGAGFLGTEAFF; clone_size: .; d_call: .; cdr3_length: 14; v_call: TRBV29-1; j_call: TRBJ1-1
cdr3_nt: TGTGCCAGCAGTCCTCTAGCGGGAGGGATCCAAGAGACCCAGTACTTC; cdr3_aa: CASSPLAGGIQETQYF; clone_size: many; d_call: TRBD2; cdr3_length: 16; v_call: TRBV6-1; j_call: TRBJ2-5
cdr3_nt: TGTGCCAGCAGTTTACGGTCGGCCCAGCCCCAGCATTTT; cdr3_aa: CASSLRSAQPQHF; clone_size: .; d_call: .; cdr3_length: 13; v_call: TRBV12-3/TRBV12-4; j_call: TRBJ1-5
cdr3_nt: TGCAGTGCTAGCGGGGCCAAAGATACGCAGTATTTT; cdr3_aa: CSASGAKDTQYF; clone_size: .; d_call: .; cdr3_length: 12; v_call: TRBV20-1; j_call: TRBJ2-3
cdr3_nt: TGTGCCAGCAGTTTTGCGGGAGCGGCAGATACGCAGTATTTT; cdr3_aa: CASSFAGAADTQYF; clone_size: .; d_call: TRBD2; cdr3_length: 14; v_call: TRBV28; j_call: TRBJ2-3
cdr3_nt: TGCGCCAGCAGCTTGGGACATACTAACACCGGGGAGCTGTTTTTT; cdr3_aa: CASSLGHTNTGELFF; clone_size: many; d_call: .; cdr3_length: 15; v_call: TRBV5-1; j_call: TRBJ2-2
cdr3_nt: TGTGCCAGCAGTTCTCGACTATACACCGGGGAGCTGTTTTTT; cdr3_aa: CASSSRLYTGELFF; clone_size: .; d_call: .; cdr3_length: 14; v_call: TRBV7-2; j_call: TRBJ2-2
cdr3_nt: TGCCATCCCGGTCCTCCCGACTCCTACGAGCAGTACTTC; cdr3_aa: CHPGPPDSYEQYF; clone_size: many; d_call: .; cdr3_length: 13; v_call: TRBV10-3; j_call: TRBJ2-7
cdr3_nt: TGTGCCAGCAAGCCAGTTAACACTGAAGCTTTCTTT; cdr3_aa: CASKPVNTEAFF; clone_size: .; d_call: .; cdr3_length: 12; v_call: TRBV6-6; j_call: TRBJ1-1
cdr3_nt: TGTGCCAGCAGTGAGACCGCAGCTAACTATGGCTACACCTTC; cdr3_aa: CASSETAANYGYTF; clone_size: many; d_call: .; cdr3_length: 14; v_call: TRBV12-3/TRBV12-4; j_call: TRBJ1-2
cdr3_nt: TGTGCCACCAGCAAACGGGTTAGCGGGGGTGCTTCAGATACGCAGTATTTT; cdr3_aa: CATSKRVSGGASDTQYF; clone_size: .; d_call: TRBD2; cdr3_length: 17; v_call: TRBV15; j_call: TRBJ2-3
cdr3_nt: TGTGCCAGCAGCCCCACGAGGGACTACAATGAGCAGTTCTTC; cdr3_aa: CASSPTRDYNEQFF; clone_size: .; d_call: .; cdr3_length: 14; v_call: TRBV7-2; j_call: TRBJ2-1
cdr3_nt: TGCAGCGGGCAACTAGCGGGAGTATGGAATGAGCAGTTCTTC; cdr3_aa: CSGQLAGVWNEQFF; clone_size: few; d_call: TRBD2; cdr3_length: 14; v_call: TRBV29-1; j_call: TRBJ2-1
cdr3_nt: TGTGCCATCAGAGGGACAGCCGAAGAGACCCAGTACTTC; cdr3_aa: CAIRGTAEETQYF; clone_size: .; d_call: TRBD1; cdr3_length: 13; v_call: TRBV10-3; j_call: TRBJ2-5
cdr3_nt: TGTGCCAGTAGTACCCGCCAGAGCACTGAAGCTTTCTTT; cdr3_aa: CASSTRQSTEAFF; clone_size: .; d_call: .; cdr3_length: 13; v_call: TRBV19; j_call: TRBJ1-1
cdr3_nt: TGCAGCGTTGGGGGAACCGGGGAGCTGTTTTTT; cdr3_aa: CSVGGTGELFF; clone_size: many; d_call: .; cdr3_length: 11; v_call: TRBV29-1; j_call: TRBJ2-2
cdr3_nt: TGTGCCAGCAGTTTAGCTTGGGAAAAACTGTTTTTT; cdr3_aa: CASSLAWEKLFF; clone_size: .; d_call: .; cdr3_length: 12; v_call: TRBV12-3/TRBV12-4; j_call: TRBJ1-4
cdr3_nt: TGTGCCAGCAGTACTCGGGACAGGCGCTTCCTCCTAGCCAAAAACATTCAGTACTTC; cdr3_aa: CASSTRDRRFLLAKNIQYF; clone_size: few; d_call: TRBD1; cdr3_length: 19; v_call: TRBV28; j_call: TRBJ2-4
cdr3_nt: TGCAGTGCTACCGGGACACACTATAACACCGGGGAGCTGTTTTTT; cdr3_aa: CSATGTHYNTGELFF; clone_size: few; d_call: .; cdr3_length: 15; v_call: TRBV20-1; j_call: TRBJ2-2
cdr3_nt: TGTGCCATCAGTGACGGTAGCGGGGTAGGGAGCTCCTACGAGCAGTACTTC; cdr3_aa: CAISDGSGVGSSYEQYF; clone_size: few; d_call: TRBD2; cdr3_length: 17; v_call: TRBV10-3; j_call: TRBJ2-7
cdr3_nt: TGTGCCAGCAGCGCATGGGACAGGGGCTCCTACGAGCAGTACTTC; cdr3_aa: CASSAWDRGSYEQYF; clone_size: few; d_call: TRBD1; cdr3_length: 15; v_call: TRBV3-1; j_call: TRBJ2-7
cdr3_nt: TGTGCCAGCAGTCTACACCCGGGACAGGGGGCCACTGAAGCTTTCTTT; cdr3_aa: CASSLHPGQGATEAFF; clone_size: .; d_call: TRBD1; cdr3_length: 16; v_call: TRBV12-3/TRBV12-4; j_call: TRBJ1-1
cdr3_nt: TGCGCCAGCGGACCATTAGCGCCTACTGAGCAGTTCTTC; cdr3_aa: CASGPLAPTEQFF; clone_size: .; d_call: .; cdr3_length: 13; v_call: TRBV5-1; j_call: TRBJ2-1